This T cell receptor (beta chain) was found in a study of CD8+ T cells in alopecia areata listed by TCRdb under 2018. For context, the study as a whole: The treated patients, all with moderate-to-severe alopecia areata, were enrolled in an open-label pilot trial of oral tofacitinib given at 5 to 10 mg twice daily. Patients received tofacitinib for 6 to 18 months and were then followed off drug for 6 months to check for delayed response and recurrence. To study T cell clonal expansion in alopecia areata, the researchers applied high-throughput TCRbeta sequencing to both the C3H/HeJ mouse model and human patients. On the human side, TCRbeta sequencing was run on scalp tissue and on sorted CD4+ and CD8+ peripheral blood T cells from healthy controls and from alopecia areata patients with either patchy or totalis/universalis disease. Biopsies were taken from tofacitinib-treated patients at baseline and at 4 and 24 weeks of treatment, and a later scalp biopsy was taken in several of the tofacitinib-treated patients. Scalp clonality was compared among normal scalp (n=4), patchy alopecia areata scalp (n=8), and alopecia totalis/universalis scalp (n=8). RNA came from the PAXgene miRNA kit for fixed scalp, the miRNeasy kit for PBMCs, and the RNeasy kit for mouse skin. Amplification of TCRbeta CDR3 regions was done by immunoSEQ multiplex PCR using 35 Vbeta forward primers and 13 Jbeta reverse primers. What the authors observed across the whole study: Shared TCR sequences between patients were less evident than in mice, which may be partly attributable to HLA diversity in the patient population. Higher clonality and more expanded CD8+ clones were observed in lesional scalp than in normal scalp, particularly in alopecia totalis/universalis, a finding suggestive of antigenic drive. Unlike mouse skin, which is dominated by gammadelta T cells, normal human skin has resident alphabeta T cells that are also sequenced, and this complicates analysis of the scalp TCR repertoire.

In the paper's terms, the time point label means: baseline before oral tofacitinib. From alopecia areata patients, peripheral blood was collected along with lesional scalp punch biopsies. PBMCs were isolated by density centrifugation and stained for CD3, CD4 and CD8, and CD4+ and CD8+ T cells were sorted on a FACSAria. CDR1 and CDR2 are read off the germline V gene (reference sequence) as GTSNPN and SVGIG. The CDR3 holds 11 amino acids from the cysteine to the phenylalanine. Only the CDR3 DNA stays, 33 bases, in frame from base 1. Trimming costs V 7 bases and J 4 bases, and their ends lie 10 bases apart. Worth noting for this clone: Its binding antigen is unknown. No base qualities exist here, and no much larger clone lies one base off it.

Library preparation used the immunoSEQ multiplex PCR assay. For TCR sequencing, RNA was extracted from every sample and reverse transcribed into cDNA to serve as template. First-strand cDNA was synthesized using SuperScript III with a 2:1 mix of oligo-dT and random hexamers. A synthetic immune receptor repertoire was used to gauge amplification bias, and whatever bias remained was removed computationally. For the original study's pipeline: Raw reads were preprocessed for error removal, and CDR3 was defined according to IMGT conventions as running from the conserved cysteine to phenylalanine. To get clonality, Shannon entropy was normalized by log2 of the number of productive unique TCRs and the result was subtracted from 1. CD4 or CD8 identity of scalp clones was inferred by cross-referencing scalp TCRbeta sequences with sorted blood CD4 and CD8 repertoires. The source is immuneACCESS, and TCRdb retained only in-frame sequences with V and J called. Part of the clones is not carried over; for the studies checked, unresolved V genes explain less than half of this, and the remainder is unexplained. That table is the source of V, J and clone size, and D and trimming were worked out from the DNA. This sample is represented by 150,000 to 200,000 clones; about 66% of them were singletons. The ten largest clonotypes hold about an eighth of the sample.

The V and J segments used are TRBV30 and TRBJ2-5; the D gene remains uncertain. Specimen: CD8+ T cells sorted from blood, collected at week 0. The sequence derives from a human donor with alopecia areata. The CDR3 protein sequence reads: CAFDARETQYF. DNA sequence: TGTGCCTTCGACGCGAGAGAGACCCAGTACTTC.